This T cell receptor (beta chain) was obtained from a study of T-cell memory formation after mild COVID-19. On the study more broadly: The TCR clusters were mostly specific to one donor.

Regarding the study as a whole: Pre-infection memory already had some responding clones, implying cross-reactive memory joined. Clones that got smaller from day 15 to 85 had even CD4/CD8, while clones growing later tipped toward CD4+.

Germline lookup yields CDR1 LGHDT and CDR2 YNNKEL (reference sequence). The CDR3 is 13 residues long. V was pared by 4 bases and J by 7 bases, with 14 bases between. This clonotype was detected only a few times. Its antigen is unknown. MiXCR, run by TCRdb on the 5' RACE reads, gives a single entry per CDR3 protein. The sample lists about 410,000 distinct CDR3 sequences, roughly 18% occurring once. Sequences were obtained from PBMCs or a T cell subset sorted from them (not recorded which). This TCR came from a man aged 18-30 years who had mild COVID-19 (a few samples of this study predate the infection). Cell type and time point are not known. V and J are TRBV3-1 and TRBJ2-7, with D tentatively TRBD1 or TRBD2 (5 bases each). DNA for the CDR3: TGTGCCAGCAGCCCAGGGACCATAGGGGAGCAGTACGTC. Translation gives CASSPGTIGEQYV.